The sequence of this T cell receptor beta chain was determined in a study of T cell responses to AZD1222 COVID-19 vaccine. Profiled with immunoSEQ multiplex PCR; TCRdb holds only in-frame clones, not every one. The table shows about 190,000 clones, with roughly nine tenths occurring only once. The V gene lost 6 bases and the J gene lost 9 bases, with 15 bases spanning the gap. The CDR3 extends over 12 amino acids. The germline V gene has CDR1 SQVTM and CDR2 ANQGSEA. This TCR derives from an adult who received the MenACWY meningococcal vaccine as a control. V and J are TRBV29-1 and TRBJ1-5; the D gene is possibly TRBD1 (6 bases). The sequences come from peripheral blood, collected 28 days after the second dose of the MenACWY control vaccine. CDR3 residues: CSVKTGSGPQHF. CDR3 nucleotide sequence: TGCAGCGTGAAGACAGGCTCAGGGCCCCAGCATTTT.